This T cell receptor (beta chain) was observed in a study of shared clonotypes between healthy human individuals. Overall study findings and caveats: Though the depth was large, rarefaction showed that sorted-subset sequencing was incomplete. The sole specimen, blood, was sampled, and tissue repertoires likely differ.

Regarding this clone: No antigen is known for it.

This CDR3 is 16 amino acids long. Unmatched junction bases numbered 15, after V lost 4 bases and J lost 11 bases. The germline CDR1 and CDR2 sequences are SGHNT and YYREEE (reference sequence). Sequencing was performed with immunoSEQ multiplex PCR; in TCRdb, only in-frame clones are kept and a portion is missing. Here the sample spans over a million clones, approximately 80% being singletons. The clonotype comes from a man younger than 30 in good health. Some clones in this sample may be carry-over from other donors' samples. V and J are TRBV5-4 and TRBJ1-4, with TRBD1 matching 9 bases. The sample consisted of memory CD4+ T cells from PBMCs. Subset denoted: CD45RA-negative fraction. The CDR3, as DNA: TGTGCCAGCAGCCTGGCCCCGGGACAGGGAAGCGGGAAACTGTTTTTT. This translates into CASSLAPGQGSGKLFF.